These 20 T cell receptor beta chains came from one sample sequenced in a study of long-term antiretroviral therapy in people with HIV. Survey-level immunoSEQ v3.0 assays were run. Only in-frame clones appear in the TCRdb table, and some are missing; sequencing was by immunoSEQ multiplex PCR. The data show tens of thousands of clones, roughly 83% seen once. Here the sequenced sample was unsorted PBMCs, taken 0.7 years before starting antiretroviral therapy. These receptors originate from a man younger than 40 with HIV.

The rearrangement joins TRBV7-2 to TRBJ2-7, with 14 bases matching TRBD2. Trimming took 1 base from V and 5 from J; bases not matched to a gene: 4. The CDR3 length is 16 residues. CDR1 is SGHTA and CDR2 is FQGNSA in the germline V gene. The CDR3 is CASSLVGTSGRNEQYF. The CDR3 DNA sequence: TGTGCCAGCAGCTTAGTTGGGACTAGCGGGAGAAACGAGCAGTACTTC.

This chain connects TRBV6-5 to TRBJ2-5; 7 nucleotides match TRBD2. Germline lookup yields CDR1 MNHEY and CDR2 SVGAGI. Unmatched junction bases numbered 8, after V lost 11 bases and J lost 5 bases. The CDR3 length is 12 residues. The CDR3 DNA follows: TGTGCCGTATTAGCGGGTAGGGAGACCCAGTACTTC. Translation: CAVLAGRETQYF.

The chain links TRBV7-8 to TRBJ1-1; D is ambiguous. The germline V and J ends were trimmed by 2 bases and 10 bases, with 11 bases remaining between them. This CDR3 has 12 residues. Germline loops: CDR1 SGHVS, CDR2 FQNEAQ. The CDR3 loop is CASSLKTFGAFF. CDR3 nucleotides: TGTGCCAGCAGCTTAAAAACCTTTGGAGCTTTCTTT.

The J gene is TRBJ2-2, the V gene TRBV11-2; D not certain. V was shortened by 0 bases and J by 0 bases, with 11 bases between the two germline ends. The CDR3 length is 17 residues. Germline loops: CDR1 SGHAT, CDR2 FQNNGV. The DNA of the CDR3 is TGTGCCAGCAGCTTAGATGGGTCTTACCCGAACACCGGGGAGCTGTTTTTT. This sequence encodes CASSLDGSYPNTGELFF.

The V call is TRBV4-1, the J call TRBJ1-1; TRBD1 matches 9 bases. Looked up from germline, CDR1 is MGHRA and CDR2 is YSYEKL. CDR3 size: 17 residues. V trimming: 1 base; J trimming: 5 bases; junction bases outside the gene matches: 11. The CDR3 reads CASSQAGTGSGGTEAFF. The CDR3, as DNA: TGCGCCAGCAGCCAAGCGGGGACAGGGAGCGGGGGAACTGAAGCTTTCTTT.

The V and J genes are TRBV30 and TRBJ2-1; D ambiguous. V lost 6 bases and J lost 6, with 0 bases in between. The germline V gene has CDR1 GTSNPN and CDR2 SVGIG (reference sequence). This CDR3 comprises 8 residues. CDR3 amino acids: CACNEQFF. CDR3 coding DNA: TGTGCCTGCAATGAGCAGTTCTTC.

This clone has a single count. The chain joins TRBV9 to TRBJ2-7; TRBD2 aligns across 10 bases. Germline V gene data show CDR1 as SGDLS and CDR2 as YYNGEE. Trimming cost V 0 bases and J 1 base; bases outside gene matches: 4. The CDR3 runs to 16 residues. CDR3 nucleotide sequence: TGTGCCAGCAGCGTAGCGGCTAGCGGGAGTTCCTACGAGCAGTACTTC. This encodes CASSVAASGSSYEQYF.

CDR3 DNA: TGCGCCAGCAGCTACGACAGGGGAGTAAACACCGGGGAGCTGTTTTTT. Translated, it gives CASSYDRGVNTGELFF. The chain carries TRBV5-1 and TRBJ2-2, with 8 bases matching TRBD1. CDR3 length: 16 residues. Germline V gene sequence: CDR1 SGHRS, CDR2 YFSETQ. With V trimmed by 3 bases and J by 2 bases, 6 bases remained unmatched.

The chain employs TRBV30 and TRBJ2-7, with a tentative D call TRBD1 (6 bases). CDR1 and CDR2 (germline): GTSNPN, SVGIG (reference sequence). V lost 7 bases to trimming and J lost 1 base, with 11 bases between them. There are 12 residues in the CDR3. The CDR3 region has the DNA TGTGCCTCTCAGGGGTCGTCCTACGAGCAGTACTTC. It specifies CASQGSSYEQYF. Using reference TRBV30 and TRBJ2-7 for the parts outside the CDR3, the full variable domain is SQTIHQWPATLVQPVGSPLSLECTVEGTSNPNLYWYRQAAGRGLQLLFYSVGIGQISSEVPQNLSASRPQDRQFILSSKKLLLSDSGFYLCASQGSSYEQYFGPGTRLTVT.

The rearrangement links TRBV9 to TRBJ2-1; TRBD2 agrees at 10 bases. Germline V gene sequence: CDR1 SGDLS, CDR2 YYNGEE. CDR3 length: 16 residues. The ends lost 4 bases at V and 4 bases at J; junction bases unmatched: 8. This chain's CDR3 is CASSPPVSGRYNEQFF. In DNA form, the CDR3 reads TGTGCCAGCAGCCCTCCGGTTAGCGGGAGGTACAATGAGCAGTTCTTC.

The V gene is TRBV5-4, the J gene TRBJ2-7; D is unresolved. Per the germline V gene, CDR1 is SGHNT and CDR2 is YYREEE (reference sequence). The V end was cut by 0 bases, the J end by 0 bases, with 4 bases between. This CDR3 has 13 residues. The CDR3 is CASSLDNSYEQYF. CDR3 in DNA: TGTGCCAGCAGCTTGGACAACTCCTACGAGCAGTACTTC. Complete variable domain (other parts from reference TRBV5-4 and TRBJ2-7): ETGVTQSPTHLIKTRGQQVTLRCSSQSGHNTVSWYQQALGQGPQFIFQYYREEENGRGNFPPRFSGLQFPNYSSELNVNALELDDSALYLCASSLDNSYEQYFGPGTRLTVT.

This chain connects TRBV6-6 to TRBJ1-1; D is unclear. The CDR3 is 14 amino acids. V lost 8 bases to trimming and J lost 1 base, with 14 bases between them. The germline V gene has CDR1 MNHNY and CDR2 SVGAGI (reference sequence). The DNA for the CDR3 is TGTGCCAGCGGGTCCTCACAAGCGAACACTGAAGCTTTCTTT. The encoded protein is CASGSSQANTEAFF.

The rearrangement uses TRBV18 and TRBJ1-1; 12 bases agree with TRBD1. The CDR3 is made up of 15 amino acids. V dropped 3 bases and J dropped 9; count of bases not matched to a gene: 8. CDR1 KGHSH and CDR2 LQKENI come from the germline V gene. The CDR3 DNA reads TGTGCCAGCTCACCTCGATCCGGGACAGGGGGCCAAGCTTTCTTT. Translating gives CASSPRSGTGGQAFF.

This rearrangement joins TRBV7-8 to TRBJ1-1, with D unresolved. This CDR3 region has 13 residues. Germline CDR1 SGHVS, CDR2 FQNEAQ. V lost 7 bases and J 0 bases, leaving 9 bases between the germline ends. CDR3 sequence (DNA): TGTGCCAGCAAAGAGAACATGAACACTGAAGCTTTCTTT. It is translated as CASKENMNTEAFF.

The V and J genes are TRBV5-4 and TRBJ2-1; 8 bases map to TRBD2. The CDR3 runs 13 residues. Germline loops: CDR1 SGHNT, CDR2 YYREEE (reference sequence). V lost 4 bases and J lost 8; bases outside the gene matches: 5. The CDR3 is CASSPSGSDEQFF. CDR3 coding DNA: TGTGCCAGCAGCCCCAGCGGGAGCGATGAGCAGTTCTTC.

V is TRBV15 and J is TRBJ1-6, with no clear D. This CDR3 region has 14 residues. CDR1 and CDR2 (germline): LNHNV, YYDKDF (reference sequence). The germline V and J ends were trimmed by 3 bases and 8 bases, with 11 bases remaining between them. The CDR3 DNA is TGTGCCACCAGCAGGGTTGGCCGCGATTCACCCCTCCACTTT. Translating gives CATSRVGRDSPLHF.

The CDR3 sequence is CASMARGLSETQYF. The DNA for the CDR3 is TGTGCCAGCATGGCCCGCGGACTGTCAGAGACCCAGTACTTC. This sequence joins TRBV28 and TRBJ2-5, with a possible D match to TRBD2 (5 bases). Germline CDR1 is MDHEN and CDR2 is SYDVKM. Deletions cut 7 bases from V and 4 bases from J, with 16 bases between. The CDR3 has 14 amino acids.

The V call is TRBV27, the J call TRBJ2-1; D perhaps matches TRBD1 (5 bases). Germline CDR1 is MNHEY and CDR2 is SMNVEV (reference sequence). The CDR3 loop spans 13 amino acids. Trimming took 3 bases from V and 7 from J, leaving 10 bases between them. The CDR3 nucleotides read TGTGCCAGCAGTTTGGCAGGGCAAAATGAGCAGTTCTTC. Translated, it gives CASSLAGQNEQFF.

This chain links TRBV2 with TRBJ1-3, with D maybe TRBD1 (6 bases). V lost 6 bases and J lost 5, with 14 bases in between. Germline CDR1 SNHLY, CDR2 FYNNEI. This CDR3 spans 14 amino acids. The CDR3 loop reads CASSLDSGRNTIYF. The CDR3 DNA reads as TGTGCCAGCAGCCTGGACAGTGGGCGAAACACCATATATTTT.

The chain couples TRBV11-2 to TRBJ2-7; 7 positions match TRBD1. This CDR3 contains 14 residues. From germline, CDR1 is SGHAT and CDR2 FQNNGV. The V and J ends lost 4 bases and 4 bases, in that order; junction bases with no gene match: 7. CDR3 in DNA: TGTGCCAGCAGCTACCTTCAGGGGGTGTACGAGCAGTACTTC. Translation gives CASSYLQGVYEQYF.